The subject of this entry is one TCR beta chain. It may be a read error: a sequence one base away is much more abundant. These data originate in a study of blood T cells in healthy people across ages. Peripheral blood was drawn, roughly 10 milliliters per donor. Using a J-beta primer mix together with a sample-barcoded 5' primer, a second PCR was run for roughly 6 to 12 cycles. TCRdb reanalysed the 5' RACE reads using MiXCR and keeps one entry per CDR3 protein. Found here are approximately 780,000 distinct CDR3 sequences, roughly 24% of them singletons; the top ten hold less than 3.5%. Germline V gene data show CDR1 as LGHDT and CDR2 as YNNKEL (reference sequence). The CDR3 covers 13 residues. These data were also reused for a study on T cells of mothers and their children.

The sequencing sample was made of blood. This chain joins TRBV3-1 and TRBJ2-5; the D is unclear. The receptor comes from a boy younger than 18 in good health. As DNA, the CDR3 is TGTGCCAGCAGCCAAGATCGGTCTGGAGACCAGTCCTTC. Translated, it gives CASSQDRSGDQSF.